These 26 T cell receptor beta chains originate from one sample sequenced in a study of blood T cell repertoires in COVID-19. Repertoires were generated with immunoSEQ multiplex PCR, while TCRdb's copy carries only in-frame clones and drops some. In the table there are hundreds of thousands of clones, approximately 90% of which are singletons. The specimen sequenced was PBMCs or T cells enriched from blood (not recorded which). The receptors here all came from a man aged 40-49 years who had recovered from COVID-19.

The rearrangement uses TRBV5-5 and TRBJ2-7, with TRBD2 identical over 9 bases. The CDR3 length is 14 residues. The junction had 4 bases not matched to a gene; V was cut back by 0 bases and J by 6 bases. Germline CDR1 reads SGHKS; CDR2 reads YYEKEE (reference sequence). CDR3 sequence: CASSLGLADREQYF. In DNA form, the CDR3 reads TGTGCCAGCAGCTTGGGACTAGCGGATCGCGAGCAGTACTTC.

The CDR3 spells CASSSGATYEQYF. CDR3 nucleotides: TGTGCCAGCAGTTCAGGGGCGACCTACGAGCAGTACTTC. The chain is built from TRBV12-3 or TRBV12-4 and TRBJ2-7, with D possibly being TRBD1 (6 bases). V lost 4 bases, J lost 2 bases, and 9 bases lay in between. CDR3 length equals 13 residues.

The chain uses TRBV14 and TRBJ2-7; TRBD2 matches 8 bases. J gave up 2 bases and V 1 base, and 4 bases lay outside the gene matches. This CDR3 comprises 15 residues. The germline V gene has CDR1 SGHDN and CDR2 FVKESK. The CDR3 coding sequence is TGTGCCAGCAGCCAAGGCGGCGGGGGGCCCTACGAGCAGTACTTC. The encoded protein is CASSQGGGGPYEQYF.

The chain is built from TRBV5-4 and TRBJ2-5, with no clear D. V was pared by 0 bases and J by 0 bases, with 6 bases between. This CDR3 has 14 amino acids. Germline CDR1 and CDR2: SGHNT and YYREEE (reference sequence). DNA for the CDR3: TGTGCCAGCAGCTTGGACCTACACCAAGAGACCCAGTACTTC. Amino acids: CASSLDLHQETQYF.

This chain uses TRBV7-8 with TRBJ1-1, with D perhaps matching TRBD1 (6 bases). Germline CDR1 is SGHVS and CDR2 is FQNEAQ. CDR3 length: 15 residues. V lost 1 base to trimming and J lost 5 bases, with 14 bases between them. The CDR3 spells CASSLDGGALTEAFF. DNA for the CDR3: TGTGCCAGCAGCTTAGACGGGGGGGCGCTTACTGAAGCTTTCTTT.

The gene calls are TRBV7-2 and TRBJ2-7; D is ambiguous. The CDR3 loop spans 14 amino acids. V shed 1 base and J shed 3 bases, with 10 bases lying between them. In germline, CDR1 is SGHTA, CDR2 FQGNSA. The CDR3, as DNA: TGTGCCAGCAGCTTAGGTCCAGGATTCTACGAGCAGTACTTC. Translating gives CASSLGPGFYEQYF.

This chain connects TRBV3-1 (or the pseudogene TRBV3-2) to TRBJ1-1; 7 bases are shared with TRBD1. The CDR3 consists of 13 residues. The germline V gene encodes CDR1 LGHDT and CDR2 YNNKEL (reference sequence). After removal of 6 bases from V and 4 bases from J, the junction contained 5 bases not matched to a gene. In DNA form, the CDR3 reads TGTGCCAGCAGACGCGACAGGGCCACTGAAGCTTTCTTT. Translated: CASRRDRATEAFF.

In this sample, this clone turned up once. The chain has TRBV7-9 and TRBJ2-7; 10 nucleotides agree with TRBD1. V was pared by 5 bases and J by 8 bases, with 9 bases of the junction left unmatched. The CDR3 length is 14 residues. Germline CDR1 SEHNR, CDR2 FQNEAQ (reference sequence). This CDR3 reads CASSPGQGGEKQYF. The CDR3 DNA reads as TGTGCCAGCAGCCCTGGACAGGGGGGGGAGAAGCAGTACTTC. Full variable domain (remainder filled in from reference TRBV7-9 and TRBJ2-7): DTGVSQNPRHKITKRGQNVTFRCDPISEHNRLYWYRQTLGQGPEFLTYFQNEAQLEKSRLLSDRFSAERPKGSFSTLEIQRTEQGDSAMYLCASSPGQGGEKQYFGPGTRLTVT.

V is TRBV7-2 and J is TRBJ2-1, with TRBD2 matching 9 bases. This CDR3 region has 14 residues. V lost 8 bases to trimming and J lost 6 bases; unmatched junction nucleotides: 8. Germline loops: CDR1 SGHTA, CDR2 FQGNSA. CDR3 region: CASRKREVINEQFF. The DNA of the CDR3 is TGTGCCAGCCGGAAGCGGGAGGTAATCAATGAGCAGTTCTTC.

This chain connects TRBV11-2 to TRBJ2-7; TRBD1 might be the D (7 bases). Germline V gene data show CDR1 as SGHAT and CDR2 as FQNNGV. V lost 4 bases and J 4 bases, leaving 14 bases between the germline ends. The CDR3 covers 14 residues. The chain's CDR3 is CASSSPPGGYEQYF. Written as DNA, the CDR3 is TGTGCCAGCAGCTCTCCCCCAGGGGGGTACGAGCAGTACTTC.

The J gene is TRBJ1-2, the V gene TRBV6-5; no clear D. The length of the CDR3 is 14 residues. The germline V gene has CDR1 MNHEY and CDR2 SVGAGI. Trimming took off 0 bases at V and 8 bases at J, with 13 bases between the two ends. The chain's CDR3 is CASSYSIGPGGYTF. The CDR3 bases are TGTGCCAGCAGTTACTCGATCGGTCCGGGGGGCTACACCTTC.

The rearrangement links TRBV4-3 to TRBJ2-1; D might be TRBD1 (6 bases). Trimming took 4 bases from V and 4 from J, leaving 11 bases between them. Germline CDR1 LGHNA, CDR2 YSLEER. CDR3 length equals 14 residues. The CDR3, as DNA: TGCGCCAGCAGCCCCGGGACACATTACAATGAGCAGTTCTTC. It is translated as CASSPGTHYNEQFF.

CDR3 in DNA: TGTGCCAGCAGCTTACCCAGGGGATTTGGGGCCAACGTCCTGACTTTC. Translating it yields CASSLPRGFGANVLTF. The V and J genes are TRBV11-1 and TRBJ2-6, with a tentative D call TRBD1 (6 bases). Trimming cost V 2 bases and J 3 bases, with 11 bases left between them. The CDR3 is 16 amino acids. The germline V gene has CDR1 SGHAT and CDR2 FQDESV (reference sequence).

This clone has just one count. V is TRBV12-3 or TRBV12-4 and J is TRBJ1-3, with D maybe TRBD1 (6 bases). The CDR3 consists of 13 residues. Trimming left V 4 bases short and J 2 bases short, with 6 bases between. The CDR3 loop reads CASSSGAGNTIYF. The CDR3, as DNA: TGTGCCAGCAGTTCAGGGGCTGGAAACACCATATATTTT.

The genes are TRBV30 and TRBJ1-4; perhaps TRBD1 as D (6 bases). CDR1 is GTSNPN, CDR2 SVGIG, per germline (reference sequence). CDR3 length equals 14 residues. The ends were cut back, 3 bases at V and 8 bases at J, with 16 bases in the middle. The CDR3 coding sequence is TGTGCCTGGAGCACTAGGGGGTTTACGGAAAAACTGTTTTTT. Amino acid sequence: CAWSTRGFTEKLFF.

The chain combines TRBV7-2 with TRBJ2-7; 12 bases match TRBD2. With 5 bases clipped from V and 0 bases from J, the junction kept 2 bases outside the gene matches. The CDR3 length is 15 residues. Per the germline V gene, CDR1 is SGHTA and CDR2 is FQGNSA. In DNA form, the CDR3 reads TGTGCCAGCAGCCAGACTAGCGGGAGCTCCTACGAGCAGTACTTC. It yields the protein CASSQTSGSSYEQYF.

The rearrangement joins TRBV7-9 to TRBJ1-2; D might be TRBD1 (6 bases). The CDR3 covers 15 residues. Trimming stripped 2 bases from V and 4 bases from J, with 14 bases between. CDR1 and CDR2 (germline): SEHNR, FQNEAQ (reference sequence). CDR3 protein: CASSLRSGQPYGYTF. The CDR3 nucleotides are TGTGCCAGCAGCTTAAGAAGTGGACAGCCCTATGGCTACACCTTC.

The chain uses TRBV7-9 and TRBJ2-3; 15 bases align to TRBD2. Germline CDR1 is SEHNR and CDR2 is FQNEAQ (reference sequence). V trimming: 2 bases; J trimming: 5 bases; junction bases outside the gene matches: 8. This CDR3 comprises 18 residues. The CDR3 reads CASSLTPGLAGGGDTQYF. The DNA of the CDR3 is TGTGCCAGCAGCTTAACTCCGGGACTAGCGGGAGGAGGAGATACGCAGTATTTT.

The V and J genes are TRBV28 and TRBJ1-6; D not certain. The CDR3 totals 16 residues. In germline, CDR1 is MDHEN, CDR2 SYDVKM. The V end was cut by 7 bases, the J end by 7 bases, with 20 bases between. This CDR3 is CASTTSGAGLNSPLHF. CDR3 DNA sequence: TGTGCCAGCACCACATCGGGAGCAGGTCTGAATTCACCCCTCCACTTT. The entire variable domain, with the rest obtained from reference TRBV28 and TRBJ1-6, is as follows: DVKVTQSSRYLVKRTGEKVFLECVQDMDHENMFWYRQDPGLGLRLIYFSYDVKMKEKGDIPEGYSVSREKKERFSLILESASTNQTSMYLCASTTSGAGLNSPLHFGNGTRLTVT.

There are a few counts of this clone. V usage is TRBV19 and J usage is TRBJ1-1; no definite D call. Trimming cost V 10 bases and J 1 base, with 16 bases left between them. CDR1 is LNHDA, CDR2 SQIVND, per germline (reference sequence). CDR3 length equals 14 residues. The CDR3 reads CATHSREGNTEAFF. The CDR3 DNA reads TGTGCCACGCATTCGAGGGAGGGGAACACTGAAGCTTTCTTT.

The V call is TRBV7-3, the J call TRBJ2-3, with TRBD2 as a possible D gene (5 bases). V dropped 4 bases and J dropped 0 bases, with 14 bases sitting between them. Germline CDR1 is SGHTA and CDR2 is FQGTGA. The CDR3 spans 16 residues. CDR3 protein: CASSSFGAASTDTQYF. The CDR3 DNA is TGTGCCAGCAGCTCCTTCGGAGCGGCTAGCACAGATACGCAGTATTTT.

The chain combines TRBV3-1 (or the pseudogene TRBV3-2) with TRBJ2-1, with 10 bases identical to TRBD2. V lost 1 base, J lost 7 bases, and 7 bases stayed unmatched. This CDR3 contains 16 residues. CDR1 is LGHDT and CDR2 is YNNKEL in the germline V gene (reference sequence). In DNA form, the CDR3 reads TGTGCCAGCAGCCAAGGAGCGCTAGCGGGAGTAAATGAGCAGTTCTTC. Encoded protein: CASSQGALAGVNEQFF.

The chain employs TRBV19 and TRBJ1-5; TRBD1 agrees at 7 bases. The ends lost 3 bases at V and 2 bases at J; junction bases unmatched: 7. The CDR3 is 16 residues long. The germline gives CDR1 LNHDA, CDR2 SQIVND (reference sequence). This CDR3 is CASSIRTGIRNQPQHF. CDR3 sequence (DNA): TGTGCCAGTAGTATTCGGACAGGTATCCGCAATCAGCCCCAGCATTTT.

This chain links TRBV5-1 with TRBJ2-3, with D possibly TRBD2 on 5 matching bases. The germline V and J ends were trimmed by 2 bases and 0 bases, with 7 bases remaining between them. The CDR3 has 14 amino acids. Germline V gene lookup returns CDR1 SGHRS and CDR2 YFSETQ. Written as DNA, the CDR3 is TGCGCCAGCAGCTTTGAGGGCAGCACAGATACGCAGTATTTT. Encoded protein: CASSFEGSTDTQYF.

The J gene is TRBJ1-6, the V gene TRBV11-2; D perhaps matches TRBD1 (5 bases). CDR1 is SGHAT and CDR2 is FQNNGV in the germline V gene. The V and J ends lost 1 base and 5 bases respectively, with 6 bases between them. There are 14 residues in the CDR3. The CDR3 spells CASSLAGDNSPLHF. CDR3 nucleotide sequence: TGTGCCAGCAGCTTAGCGGGGGATAATTCACCCCTCCACTTT. The full variable domain, with the rest looked up from reference TRBV11-2 and TRBJ1-6, is EAGVAQSPRYKIIEKRQSVAFWCNPISGHATLYWYQQILGQGPKLLIQFQNNGVVDDSQLPKDRFSAERLKGVDSTLKIQPAKLEDSAVYLCASSLAGDNSPLHFGNGTRLTVT.

This clone has at least ten counts. The chain carries TRBV5-1 and TRBJ2-7; 7 bases match TRBD1. The germline V gene encodes CDR1 SGHRS and CDR2 YFSETQ. V lost 0 bases to trimming and J lost 3 bases; unmatched junction nucleotides: 3. There are 14 residues in the CDR3. The CDR3 DNA follows: TGCGCCAGCAGCTTGGTGGGACAGAGCTACGAGCAGTACTTC. Translated: CASSLVGQSYEQYF. Full variable domain (remainder filled in from reference TRBV5-1 and TRBJ2-7): KAGVTQTPRYLIKTRGQQVTLSCSPISGHRSVSWYQQTPGQGLQFLFEYFSETQRNKGNFPGRFSGRQFSNSRSEMNVSTLELGDSALYLCASSLVGQSYEQYFGPGTRLTVT.